These 27 T cell receptor beta chains were sequenced from one sample in a study of T cell responses to AZD1222 COVID-19 vaccine (dated by TCRdb to 2020 to 2022). Library method: the immunoSEQ multiplex PCR assay. TCRdb took this table from immuneACCESS and kept in-frame rearrangements with V and J called. Such tables lack part of the clones; where checked against another copy, unresolved V genes explain under half of the gap, and the rest is unexplained. The sample table lists about 150,000 clones, about nine tenths of them with a count of one. The ten largest clones capture less than 3.5% of the sample. The time point label for this specimen denotes: baseline before first vaccination. Sequences were derived from peripheral blood, sampled on day 0 of AZD1222 vaccination. The receptor source for this set is an adult in good health.

The chain couples TRBV10-3 to TRBJ2-1, with D perhaps matching TRBD1 or TRBD2 (7 bases each). Trimming took 4 bases from V and 0 from J, leaving 13 bases between them. CDR1 and CDR2 (germline): ENHRY, SYGVKD. The CDR3 is 16 residues long. CDR3 sequence (DNA): TGTGCCATCAGTGCCCGGGGGGACAGCTCCTACAATGAGCAGTTCTTC. Its protein product is CAISARGDSSYNEQFF.

The rearrangement joins TRBV19 to TRBJ2-7; TRBD1 matches 8 bases. The germline V gene has CDR1 LNHDA and CDR2 SQIVND (reference sequence). The junction had 6 bases not matched to a gene; V was cut back by 3 bases and J by 5 bases. The CDR3 has 14 residues. The CDR3 loop reads CASSMADRVHEQYF. Here the CDR3 DNA reads TGTGCCAGTAGTATGGCGGACAGGGTCCACGAGCAGTACTTC.

The rearrangement uses TRBV3-1 (or the pseudogene TRBV3-2) and TRBJ1-2; D ambiguous. Germline CDR1 and CDR2: LGHDT and YNNKEL (reference sequence). With 0 bases removed from V and 0 bases from J, the gap between germline ends came to 14 bases. The CDR3 covers 17 residues. CDR3 nucleotides: TGTGCCAGCAGCCAAGAGCAGTCCGCCGCCTCTAACTATGGCTACACCTTC. Translating gives CASSQEQSAASNYGYTF.

This chain links TRBV5-1 with TRBJ1-1; a possible D gene is TRBD1 (6 bases). The CDR3 spans 14 residues. Looked up from germline, CDR1 is SGHRS and CDR2 is YFSETQ. V was cut by 4 bases and J by 2 bases, with 12 bases left in between. The CDR3 protein is CASSPGHQNTEAFF. The CDR3 DNA follows: TGCGCCAGCAGCCCGGGACACCAAAACACTGAAGCTTTCTTT. The entire variable domain, with the rest obtained from reference TRBV5-1 and TRBJ1-1, is as follows: KAGVTQTPRYLIKTRGQQVTLSCSPISGHRSVSWYQQTPGQGLQFLFEYFSETQRNKGNFPGRFSGRQFSNSRSEMNVSTLELGDSALYLCASSPGHQNTEAFFGQGTRLTVV.

The chain is built from TRBV20-1 and TRBJ2-7; TRBD2 matches 12 bases. The CDR3 covers 16 residues. V lost 3 bases to trimming and J lost 0 bases; unmatched junction nucleotides: 6. The germline CDR1 and CDR2 sequences are DFQATT and SNEGSKA (reference sequence). In nucleotides, the CDR3 is TGCAGTGCTAGTGCTAGCGGGGGGGTGTACTCCTACGAGCAGTACTTC. Its translation is CSASASGGVYSYEQYF.

The gene calls are TRBV6-2 or TRBV6-3 and TRBJ1-5; D is unresolved. Deletions cut 0 bases from V and 5 bases from J, with 14 bases between. The CDR3 consists of 16 residues. Germline CDR1 is MNHEY and CDR2 is SVGEGT. Here the CDR3 reads CASSYSGINVHQPQHF. The CDR3 DNA sequence: TGTGCCAGCAGTTACTCTGGGATTAATGTCCATCAGCCCCAGCATTTT.

This rearrangement joins TRBV11-1 to TRBJ1-6, with a weak D call TRBD1 (6 bases). The CDR3 has 16 amino acids. The V and J ends lost 0 bases and 7 bases respectively, with 13 bases between them. Germline CDR1 SGHAT, CDR2 FQDESV (reference sequence). The CDR3 spells CASSLAARGVNSPLHF. In DNA, the CDR3 is TGTGCCAGCAGCTTAGCGGCCAGGGGAGTGAATTCACCCCTCCACTTT.

The rearrangement uses TRBV6-1 and TRBJ2-1; no firm D call. The germline V gene encodes CDR1 MNHNS and CDR2 SASEGT. The CDR3 has 15 amino acids. V dropped 2 bases and J dropped 0 bases, with 8 bases sitting between them. CDR3 sequence reads: CASSEQRSSYNEQFF. CDR3 DNA sequence: TGTGCCAGCAGTGAACAGAGGAGCTCCTACAATGAGCAGTTCTTC.

The J gene is TRBJ1-6, the V gene TRBV19; D unresolved. V was pared by 6 bases and J by 6 bases, with 9 bases between. This CDR3 spans 13 amino acids. CDR1 is LNHDA and CDR2 is SQIVND in the germline V gene (reference sequence). In nucleotides, the CDR3 is TGTGCCAGTAGAAACTACCTTAATTCACCCCTCCACTTT. It is translated as CASRNYLNSPLHF.

The V and J genes are TRBV19 and TRBJ2-5; perhaps TRBD1 as D (6 bases). V lost 6 bases and J 1 base, leaving 15 bases between the germline ends. This CDR3 region has 15 residues. Per the germline V gene, CDR1 is LNHDA and CDR2 is SQIVND (reference sequence). The CDR3 is CASSPWGQLQETQYF. For the CDR3, the DNA is TGTGCCAGTAGCCCTTGGGGACAACTCCAAGAGACCCAGTACTTC.

This sequence joins TRBV19 and TRBJ1-5; a possible D gene is TRBD1 (6 bases). The CDR3 consists of 14 residues. Germline V gene lookup returns CDR1 LNHDA and CDR2 SQIVND (reference sequence). V was shortened by 11 bases and J by 4 bases, with 18 bases between the two germline ends. CDR3 region: CASQGRDKNQPQHF. The CDR3 DNA reads TGTGCCTCCCAGGGGAGGGACAAAAATCAGCCCCAGCATTTT.

The chain employs TRBV19 and TRBJ2-7, with unresolved D. Trimming took off 5 bases at V and 4 bases at J, with 12 bases between the two ends. The CDR3 consists of 13 residues. Germline CDR1 reads LNHDA; CDR2 reads SQIVND (reference sequence). In nucleotides, the CDR3 is TGTGCCAGTAGTTCCTCGGGTCCGTACGAGCAGTACTTC. As protein: CASSSSGPYEQYF.

On this clone: The junction shows a germline mismatch at one end, possibly a read error. The chain joins TRBV28 to TRBJ1-5; TRBD1 might be the D (6 bases). Per the germline V gene, CDR1 is MDHEN and CDR2 is SYDVKM. The CDR3 contains 12 residues. The CDR3 bases are TGTGCCGGCAGGGGCGCCAATCAGCCCCAGCATTTT. Residues: CAGRGANQPQHF.

The chain couples TRBV12-5 to TRBJ1-1; tentative D call: TRBD1 (5 bases). This CDR3 has 16 amino acids. The V gene's germline CDR1 is LGHNT and CDR2 FRNRAP. The V end lost 0 bases, the J end lost 4 bases, and 15 bases lay between the germline ends. The DNA of the CDR3 is TGTGCTAGTGGTTTGGTAAGCTCAGGGACTATCACTGAAGCTTTCTTT. Translated, it gives CASGLVSSGTITEAFF.

J is TRBJ2-1 and V is TRBV7-3, with TRBD2 matching over 8 bases. The V and J ends lost 3 bases and 2 bases, in that order; junction bases with no gene match: 3. The germline gives CDR1 SGHTA, CDR2 FQGTGA. The CDR3 totals 15 residues. This CDR3 is CASSLAGGTYNEQFF. The CDR3 region has the DNA TGTGCCAGCAGCTTGGCGGGGGGAACCTACAATGAGCAGTTCTTC. The full variable domain, with the rest looked up from reference TRBV7-3 and TRBJ2-1, is GAGVSQTPSNKVTEKGKYVELRCDPISGHTALYWYRQSLGQGPEFLIYFQGTGAADDSGLPNDRFFAVRPEGSVSTLKIQRTERGDSAVYLCASSLAGGTYNEQFFGPGTRLTVL.

V is TRBV28 and J is TRBJ1-1; no definite D call. The CDR3 totals 13 residues. Germline CDR1 reads MDHEN; CDR2 reads SYDVKM. The germline V and J ends were trimmed by 5 bases and 0 bases, with 7 bases remaining between them. CDR3 DNA sequence: TGTGCCAGCAGTGCCCCACTGAACACTGAAGCTTTCTTT. Protein sequence: CASSAPLNTEAFF.

The chain links TRBV2 to TRBJ2-7; D remains ambiguous. The ends were cut back, 3 bases at V and 3 bases at J, with 12 bases in the middle. Germline-derived CDR1 and CDR2 are SNHLY and FYNNEI. The CDR3 covers 14 residues. The CDR3 sequence: CASSDAPSSYEQYF. The CDR3, as DNA: TGTGCCAGCAGTGATGCTCCCAGCAGCTACGAGCAGTACTTC.

This clone was observed once. The V gene is TRBV5-1, the J gene TRBJ2-1; the match to TRBD1 covers 9 bases. Unmatched junction bases numbered 9, after V lost 3 bases and J lost 8 bases. Germline V CDR1 and CDR2: SGHRS, YFSETQ. The CDR3 sequence is 15 residues long. CDR3 nucleotides: TGCGCCAGCAGCTACAGGGGGCTAAACGTGGATGAGCAGTTCTTC. This translates into CASSYRGLNVDEQFF.

V gene TRBV3-1 (or the pseudogene TRBV3-2) combines with J gene TRBJ1-2; D unresolved. This CDR3 has 15 residues. Germline values: CDR1 LGHDT, CDR2 YNNKEL (reference sequence). V shed 3 bases and J shed 2 bases, with 13 bases lying between them. The CDR3 region is CASSHETTKNYGYTF. CDR3 DNA: TGTGCCAGCAGCCATGAAACGACAAAAAACTATGGCTACACCTTC.

This rearrangement joins TRBV7-9 to TRBJ2-7; D not resolved. From germline, CDR1 is SEHNR and CDR2 FQNEAQ (reference sequence). Deletions cut 4 bases from V and 4 bases from J, with 5 bases between. CDR3 length: 11 residues. The CDR3 nucleotides read TGTGCCAGCAGCTCTAATTACGAGCAGTACTTC. Its translation: CASSSNYEQYF.

This chain joins TRBV7-2 and TRBJ2-7; no firm D call. V was trimmed by 6 bases and J by 2 bases, leaving 14 bases between them. The CDR3 is 14 amino acids. The germline gives CDR1 SGHTA, CDR2 FQGNSA. Written as DNA, the CDR3 is TGTGCCAGCAGGGCCGGGCCTCATACCTACGAGCAGTACTTC. Translated, it gives CASRAGPHTYEQYF. Complete variable domain (other parts from reference TRBV7-2 and TRBJ2-7): GAGVSQSPSNKVTEKGKDVELRCDPISGHTALYWYRQSLGQGLEFLIYFQGNSAPDKSGLPSDRFSAERTGGSVSTLTIQRTQQEDSAVYLCASRAGPHTYEQYFGPGTRLTVT.

This clone has a single count. This chain uses TRBV10-3 with TRBJ2-5; D tentatively fits TRBD1 or TRBD2 (5 bases each). The CDR3 sequence is 16 residues long. Germline lookup yields CDR1 ENHRY and CDR2 SYGVKD. With 2 bases removed from V and 5 bases from J, the gap between germline ends came to 18 bases. As DNA, the CDR3 is TGTGCCATCAGTGAGGTTCTGGGGGTAGTCGGTGAGACCCAGTACTTC. Protein: CAISEVLGVVGETQYF.

V is TRBV6-2 or TRBV6-3 and J is TRBJ2-7; 8 nucleotides match TRBD1. CDR3 length: 12 amino acids. V shed 5 bases, J shed 4 bases, and the junction held 1 base outside the gene matches. Germline V CDR1 and CDR2: MNHEY, SVGEGT. CDR3 amino acids: CASSDRGYEQYF. As DNA, the CDR3 is TGTGCCAGCAGTGACAGGGGATACGAGCAGTACTTC.

The chain has TRBV14 and TRBJ2-1; 7 nucleotides align to TRBD1. Germline loops: CDR1 SGHDN, CDR2 FVKESK. The trim removed 8 bases at V and 15 bases at J, leaving 7 bases unmatched. The CDR3 length is 10 residues. CDR3 residues: CASGDRVTFF. The CDR3 DNA reads as TGTGCCAGCGGTGACAGGGTGACGTTCTTC.

The rearrangement uses TRBV5-6 and TRBJ1-6; D uncertain. The CDR3 length is 13 residues. Trimming cost V 4 bases and J 14 bases, with 16 bases left between them. The germline gives CDR1 SGHDT, CDR2 YYEEEE. CDR3 nucleotides: TGTGCCAGCAGCCCGTACGGGCTTTGGACCCTCCACTTT. This encodes CASSPYGLWTLHF. Full variable domain (rest looked up from reference TRBV5-6 and TRBJ1-6): DAGVTQSPTHLIKTRGQQVTLRCSPKSGHDTVSWYQQALGQGPQFIFQYYEEEERQRGNFPDRFSGHQFPNYSSELNVNALLLGDSALYLCASSPYGLWTLHFGNGTRLTVT.

A word on this clone: The junction and the germline gene differ at one end; a read error may be behind it. The rearrangement uses TRBV28 and TRBJ2-1; TRBD1 aligns across 7 bases. Germline values: CDR1 MDHEN, CDR2 SYDVKM. This CDR3 region has 17 residues. CDR3 residues: CASIPSTGTPKGDEQFF. The CDR3 DNA is TGTGCTAGCATACCTTCGACAGGGACCCCCAAAGGCGATGAGCAGTTCTTC.

The chain uses TRBV12-3 or TRBV12-4 and TRBJ2-3; D is uncertain. V was clipped by 8 bases and J by 3 bases, with 6 bases between them. The CDR3 has 11 residues. The CDR3 here is CASASTDTQYF. Here the CDR3 DNA reads TGTGCCAGCGCCAGTACAGATACGCAGTATTTT.